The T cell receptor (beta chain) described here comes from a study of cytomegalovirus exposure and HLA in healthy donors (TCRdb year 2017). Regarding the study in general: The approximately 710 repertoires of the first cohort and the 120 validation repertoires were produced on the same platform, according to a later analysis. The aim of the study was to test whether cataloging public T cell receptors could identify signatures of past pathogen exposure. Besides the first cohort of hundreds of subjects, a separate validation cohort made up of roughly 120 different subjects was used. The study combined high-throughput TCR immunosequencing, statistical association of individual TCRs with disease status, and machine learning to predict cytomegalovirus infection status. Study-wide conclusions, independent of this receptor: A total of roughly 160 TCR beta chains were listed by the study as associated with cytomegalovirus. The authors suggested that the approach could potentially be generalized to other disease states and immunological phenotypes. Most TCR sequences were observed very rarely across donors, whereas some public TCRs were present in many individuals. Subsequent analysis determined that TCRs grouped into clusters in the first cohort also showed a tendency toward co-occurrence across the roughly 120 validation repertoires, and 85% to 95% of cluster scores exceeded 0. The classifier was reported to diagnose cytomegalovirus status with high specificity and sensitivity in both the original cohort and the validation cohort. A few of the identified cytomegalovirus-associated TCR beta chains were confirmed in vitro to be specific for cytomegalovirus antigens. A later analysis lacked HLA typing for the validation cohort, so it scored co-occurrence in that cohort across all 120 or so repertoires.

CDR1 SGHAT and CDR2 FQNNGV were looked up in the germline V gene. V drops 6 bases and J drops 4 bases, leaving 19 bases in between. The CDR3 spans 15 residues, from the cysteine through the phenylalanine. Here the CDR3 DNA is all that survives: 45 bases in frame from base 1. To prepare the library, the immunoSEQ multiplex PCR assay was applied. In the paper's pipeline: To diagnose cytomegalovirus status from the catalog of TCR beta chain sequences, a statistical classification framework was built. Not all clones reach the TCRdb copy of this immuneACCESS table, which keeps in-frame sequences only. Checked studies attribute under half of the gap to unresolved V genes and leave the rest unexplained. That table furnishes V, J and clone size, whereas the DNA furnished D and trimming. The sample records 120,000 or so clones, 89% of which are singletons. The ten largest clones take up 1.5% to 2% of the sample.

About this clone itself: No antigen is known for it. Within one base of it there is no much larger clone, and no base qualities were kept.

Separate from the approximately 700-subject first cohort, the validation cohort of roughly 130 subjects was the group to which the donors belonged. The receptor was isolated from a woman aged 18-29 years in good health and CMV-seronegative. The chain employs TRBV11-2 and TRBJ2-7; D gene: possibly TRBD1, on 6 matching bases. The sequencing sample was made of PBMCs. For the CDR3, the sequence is CASSTITGRAYEQYF. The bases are TGTGCCAGCAGTACGATAACAGGGAGAGCGTACGAGCAGTACTTC.